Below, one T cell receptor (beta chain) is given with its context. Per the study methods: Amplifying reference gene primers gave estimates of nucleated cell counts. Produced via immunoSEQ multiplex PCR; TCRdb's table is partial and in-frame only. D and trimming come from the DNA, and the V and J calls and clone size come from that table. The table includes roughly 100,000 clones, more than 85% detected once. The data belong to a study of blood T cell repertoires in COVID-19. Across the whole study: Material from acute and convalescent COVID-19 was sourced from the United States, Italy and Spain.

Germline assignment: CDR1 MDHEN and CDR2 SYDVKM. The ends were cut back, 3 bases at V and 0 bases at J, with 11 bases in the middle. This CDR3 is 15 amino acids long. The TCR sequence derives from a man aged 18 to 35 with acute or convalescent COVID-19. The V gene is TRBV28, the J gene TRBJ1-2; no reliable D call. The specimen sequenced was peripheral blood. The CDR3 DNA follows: TGTGCCAGCAGTTTCGCCGGCACAGCTAACTATGGCTACACCTTC. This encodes CASSFAGTANYGYTF.